This T cell receptor beta chain is drawn from a study of tumor and adjacent non-tumor tissue in lung cancer. Study-level information: Stage I to III disease affected 10 men and about five women aged about 31 to 85. On average, productive TCRbeta reads reached about 4.4 million per sample. General study points: Shorter survival was associated with higher TCR diversity in tumors. Tumor repertoires had a smaller top 100 clone share than normal lung.

TCRbeta libraries were built with three rounds of nested PCR, modified from ARM-PCR. TCRdb passed the multiplex PCR reads through MiXCR, listing each CDR3 protein once. This table has approximately 120,000 distinct CDR3 sequences, 62% appearing once. As to this clonotype: The antigen remains undetermined. Germline is not matched at one junction end, which may reflect a read error.

This sample's RNA came from whole unsorted tissue. This non-tumor lung sample came from over 3 cm beyond the tumor edge. CDR3 length: 12 residues. Germline assignment: CDR1 SGHAT and CDR2 FQNNGV. The material sequenced was distant non-tumor lung tissue. The sequence was obtained from a man aged 60 to 69 with non-small cell lung cancer. V gene TRBV11-2 combines with J gene TRBJ2-7, with a weak D call TRBD2 (5 bases). The CDR3 nucleotides are TGTGCTAGCAACTTAGGACTGCACGTGCAGTACTTC. It is translated as CASNLGLHVQYF.